This T cell receptor (beta chain) was captured by sequencing in a study of blood T cell repertoires in COVID-19. Across the study: COVID-19 samples collected from the United States, Italy and Spain covered acute and convalescent phases. T cells, B-cell-depleted T cells, or PBMCs supplied cDNA or gDNA.

Grouping used clinical history reported by participants in a survey and questionnaire. Trimming at V came to 4 bases and at J to 2 bases, leaving 7 bases not matched to a gene. CDR3 length equals 17 residues. Germline-derived CDR1 and CDR2 are LGHDT and YNNKEL (reference sequence). In the original analysis: Estimated nucleated cell counts came from reference gene primer amplification. Method: immunoSEQ multiplex PCR; TCRdb's copy keeps in-frame clones and lacks some. V, J and clone size were drawn from that table, and D and trimming were deduced from the DNA. Found here are approximately 160,000 clones, over 65% of them singletons; the top ten hold roughly 4.5%.

The sequencing input was PBMCs or T cells enriched from blood (not recorded which). This receptor was taken from a woman between 45 and 65 years old who had recovered from COVID-19. The rearrangement joins TRBV3-1 (or the pseudogene TRBV3-2) to TRBJ2-2; TRBD1 aligns across 10 bases. This CDR3 reads CASSLLGDRGNTGELFF. As DNA, the CDR3 is TGTGCCAGCAGCCTTCTGGGGGACAGGGGTAACACCGGGGAGCTGTTTTTT.